The 29 T cell receptor beta chains below all came from one sample that was sequenced in a study of spatial heterogeneity in lung cancer. TCRdb independently ran MiXCR on the 5' RACE reads; one entry per CDR3 protein. The table records roughly 60,000 distinct CDR3 sequences, approximately 8.9% of them present only once. Stated time point: sample taken at primary tumor resection. Whole RNA obtained from tumor, nontumor lung or frozen PBMC underwent sequencing without sorting. This specimen was PBMCs, taken at surgery. The receptors were gathered from a female donor with early-stage non-small cell lung cancer.

This clonotype was counted ten times or more. The chain combines TRBV12-3 or TRBV12-4 with TRBJ1-4; D unclear. The V end lost 3 bases, the J end lost 8 bases, and 7 bases lay between the germline ends. The CDR3 totals 12 residues. CDR3 loop: CASSLTTEKLFF. The CDR3 nucleotides read TGTGCCAGCAGTTTGACAACCGAAAAACTGTTTTTT.

The sample holds a few counts of this clonotype. The J gene is TRBJ2-7, the V gene TRBV28; D possibly uses TRBD1 or TRBD2 (5 bases each). The CDR3 has 15 amino acids. Germline values: CDR1 MDHEN, CDR2 SYDVKM. Trimming stripped 4 bases from V and 0 bases from J, with 13 bases between. Here the CDR3 reads CASSYLGTASYEQYF. The CDR3, as DNA: TGTGCCAGCAGTTACCTCGGGACGGCCTCCTACGAGCAGTACTTC.

The CDR3: CASWGWAGELFF. The CDR3 DNA follows: TGTGCCAGTTGGGGGTGGGCCGGGGAGCTGTTTTTT. The chain carries TRBV27 and TRBJ2-2; tentatively, D is TRBD1 or TRBD2 (5 bases each). The CDR3 is 12 residues long. V shed 9 bases and J shed 6 bases, with 11 bases lying between them. Per germline, CDR1 MNHEY and CDR2 SMNVEV (reference sequence).

With respect to this clonotype: A read error may be the cause here, since a much bigger clone is one base away. The rearrangement joins TRBV11-2 to TRBJ2-1; tentative D call: TRBD2 (6 bases). V was shortened by 4 bases and J by 0 bases, with 16 bases between the two germline ends. The germline gives CDR1 SGHAT, CDR2 FQNNGV. This CDR3 spans 17 amino acids. CDR3 nucleotide sequence: TGTGCCAGCAGCTCAGATAGTGCCGGGGGCTCCTACAATGAGCAGTTCTTC. Protein: CASSSDSAGGSYNEQFF.

The chain carries TRBV5-1 and TRBJ2-5; 8 bases line up with TRBD1. The CDR3 is 17 residues long. J lost 0 bases, V lost 0 bases, and 7 bases had no gene match. Germline V CDR1 and CDR2: SGHRS, YFSETQ. This CDR3 reads CASSLDPGGTYQETQYF. CDR3 coding DNA: TGCGCCAGCAGCTTGGACCCAGGGGGCACGTACCAAGAGACCCAGTACTTC.

This clonotype was observed at least ten times. J is TRBJ2-2 and V is TRBV9; TRBD2 might be the D (5 bases). The germline gives CDR1 SGDLS, CDR2 YYNGEE. Deletions cut 4 bases from V and 3 bases from J, with 10 bases between. This CDR3 comprises 14 residues. CDR3 DNA sequence: TGTGCCAGCAGCTCCGTCGGGGACACCGGGGAGCTGTTTTTT. Its translation: CASSSVGDTGELFF.

In this sample, this clonotype turned up many times. This chain links TRBV5-4 with TRBJ2-3; D is perhaps TRBD2 (5 bases). Germline V gene sequence: CDR1 SGHNT, CDR2 YYREEE (reference sequence). This CDR3 is 14 amino acids long. Trimming removed 1 base at V and 1 base at J, with 7 bases between. CDR3 DNA: TGTGCCAGCAGCTTGAACGGGGGCACAGATACGCAGTATTTT. This codes for CASSLNGGTDTQYF.

There are many counts of this clonotype. This sequence joins TRBV20-1 and TRBJ2-3, with a possible D match to TRBD1 (6 bases). V gave up 0 bases and J gave up 4 bases, with 14 bases separating them. Germline CDR1 DFQATT, CDR2 SNEGSKA (reference sequence). The CDR3 is 15 amino acids. The CDR3 sequence: CSARDLQGEPDTQYF. In DNA, the CDR3 is TGCAGTGCTAGAGATCTACAGGGTGAACCAGATACGCAGTATTTT.

This clonotype was counted a few times. The CDR3 bases are TGTGCCACCAGCCCTGGAGGGGAAGGCTACACCTTC. The encoded protein is CATSPGGEGYTF. The rearrangement joins TRBV15 to TRBJ1-2; perhaps TRBD1 as D (5 bases). Between the trimmed V and J ends, which lost 5 bases and 8 bases, there was a span of 12 bases. CDR1 and CDR2 (germline): LNHNV, YYDKDF (reference sequence). The CDR3 is 12 residues long.

This clonotype was picked up many times. The chain joins TRBV28 to TRBJ2-5; 10 nucleotides match TRBD2. The ends lost 5 bases at V and 4 bases at J; junction bases unmatched: 10. Germline CDR1 reads MDHEN; CDR2 reads SYDVKM. There are 16 residues in the CDR3. This CDR3 is CASSPGTSGGAETQYF. In nucleotides, the CDR3 is TGTGCCAGCAGTCCCGGAACCAGCGGGGGGGCAGAGACCCAGTACTTC.

The table lists this clonotype with a few counts. The chain combines TRBV6-1 with TRBJ2-5, with D perhaps TRBD1 or TRBD2 (5 bases each). Germline V gene sequence: CDR1 MNHNS, CDR2 SASEGT. The CDR3 extends over 13 amino acids. Trimming left V 6 bases short and J 4 bases short, with 12 bases between. The CDR3, as DNA: TGTGCCAGCAGGCCCCGGGGCCCAGAGACCCAGTACTTC. It is translated as CASRPRGPETQYF.

This rearrangement joins TRBV27 to TRBJ1-2; a possible D gene is TRBD1 (6 bases). Trimming took 6 bases from V and 0 from J, leaving 17 bases between them. CDR3 size: 16 residues. Germline assignment: CDR1 MNHEY and CDR2 SMNVEV (reference sequence). The CDR3 region is CASRYSTGTPNYGYTF. CDR3 nucleotide sequence: TGTGCCAGCAGGTATAGTACAGGGACTCCTAACTATGGCTACACCTTC.

This clonotype was observed many times. This chain links TRBV29-1 with TRBJ2-7, with 12 nucleotides matching TRBD1. CDR1 SQVTM and CDR2 ANQGSEA come from the germline V gene. V dropped 7 bases and J dropped 5; count of bases not matched to a gene: 6. This CDR3 has 13 amino acids. The CDR3 region has the DNA TGCAGCGCTGGGGGACAGGGGGCGAACGAGCAGTACTTC. It is translated as CSAGGQGANEQYF.

This clonotype was seen at least ten times. The rearrangement links TRBV2 to TRBJ2-3; possibly TRBD1 or TRBD2 for D (6 bases each). The CDR3 runs to 15 residues. Between the trimmed V and J ends, which lost 8 bases and 1 base, there was a span of 16 bases. CDR1 and CDR2 (germline): SNHLY, FYNNEI. The CDR3 DNA is TGTGCCAGCGGGAGGTCAGAGGGGGGCACAGATACGCAGTATTTT. This translates into CASGRSEGGTDTQYF.

This clonotype was seen at least ten times. The chain links TRBV20-1 to TRBJ1-5, with 8 bases identical to TRBD1. CDR1 is DFQATT and CDR2 is SNEGSKA in the germline V gene (reference sequence). J was trimmed by 1 base and V by 6 bases; bases with no gene match: 8. The CDR3 runs to 15 residues. CDR3 protein: CSATHPGGSNQPQHF. The CDR3 DNA follows: TGCAGTGCCACACACCCAGGGGGCAGCAATCAGCCCCAGCATTTT.

At least ten counts were recorded for this clonotype. This rearrangement joins TRBV7-2 to TRBJ1-1; 8 bases fit TRBD1. The trim removed 5 bases at V and 10 bases at J, leaving 9 bases unmatched. Germline-derived CDR1 and CDR2 are SGHTA and FQGNSA. The CDR3 has 13 amino acids. The CDR3 DNA follows: TGTGCCAGCAGCCGGAACAGGGGGATCGGAGCTTTCTTT. This sequence encodes CASSRNRGIGAFF.

V usage is TRBV12-3 or TRBV12-4 and J usage is TRBJ1-1; TRBD1 is a possible D gene (6 bases). This CDR3 contains 13 residues. V gave up 6 bases and J gave up 3 bases, with 11 bases separating them. The CDR3 DNA follows: TGTGCCAGCAGCCTACAGGGAGACACTGAAGCTTTCTTT. Amino acid sequence: CASSLQGDTEAFF.

As to this clonotype: A much larger clone differs by one base, so this may be a read error. The chain couples TRBV7-7 to TRBJ2-3, with D perhaps assigned TRBD1 or TRBD2 (6 bases each). CDR1 is SSHAT and CDR2 is FNYEAQ in the germline V gene (reference sequence). The CDR3 runs to 15 residues. CDR3 coding DNA: TGTGTCAGCAGCCTCGGAGGGGGAGGAACAGATACGCAGTATTTT. As protein: CVSSLGGGGTDTQYF.

This clonotype was seen repeatedly, ten times or more. The chain is built from TRBV12-3 or TRBV12-4 and TRBJ1-1; 8 nucleotides align to TRBD1. The ends lost 6 bases at V and 12 bases at J; junction bases unmatched: 12. This CDR3 has 13 amino acids. DNA for the CDR3: TGTGCCAGCAGCCTGGGCCAGGGGGCGAGAACTTTCTTT. This codes for CASSLGQGARTFF.

This clonotype has only a few counts. V is TRBV20-1 and J is TRBJ2-7; the D gene is possibly TRBD2 (5 bases). This CDR3 has 13 amino acids. Germline assignment: CDR1 DFQATT and CDR2 SNEGSKA (reference sequence). Trimming removed 3 bases at V and 2 bases at J, with 11 bases between. The CDR3: CSARGADAYEQYF. CDR3 bases: TGCAGTGCTAGGGGAGCGGACGCCTACGAGCAGTACTTC.

The sample holds many counts of this clonotype. The chain combines TRBV5-6 with TRBJ2-3; 9 bases line up with TRBD1. There are 14 residues in the CDR3. Germline lookup yields CDR1 SGHDT and CDR2 YYEEEE. With V trimmed by 9 bases and J by 1 base, 6 bases remained unmatched. CDR3 sequence: CATQGARGTDTQYF. The CDR3 region has the DNA TGTGCCACACAGGGGGCCCGAGGCACAGATACGCAGTATTTT.

This clonotype was detected once. In DNA form, the CDR3 reads TGTGCCAGCAGCCAAGTCCAGGATCGGCCCCAGCATTTT. As protein: CASSQVQDRPQHF. J is TRBJ1-5 and V is TRBV3-1; no reliable D call. The germline V gene has CDR1 LGHDT and CDR2 YNNKEL (reference sequence). CDR3 length equals 13 residues. V lost 1 base, J lost 9 bases, and 10 bases lay in between. Full variable domain (missing parts from reference TRBV3-1 and TRBJ1-5): DTAVSQTPKYLVTQMGNDKSIKCEQNLGHDTMYWYKQDSKKFLKIMFSYNNKELIINETVPNRFSPKSPDKAHLNLHINSLELGDSAVYFCASSQVQDRPQHFGDGTRLSIL.

This clonotype has a handful of counts. The rearrangement joins TRBV11-2 to TRBJ2-1; no firm D call. This CDR3 region has 13 residues. The V end lost 1 base, the J end lost 5 bases, and 6 bases lay between the germline ends. Germline CDR1 SGHAT, CDR2 FQNNGV. The CDR3 bases are TGTGCCAGCAGCTTAGTGATGGACAATGAGCAGTTCTTC. Its protein is CASSLVMDNEQFF.

This clonotype was found many times. V usage is TRBV7-8 and J usage is TRBJ2-1, with 10 positions matching TRBD2. Trimming took 1 base from V and 5 from J; bases not matched to a gene: 2. This CDR3 is 15 amino acids long. Germline values: CDR1 SGHVS, CDR2 FQNEAQ. CDR3 DNA sequence: TGTGCCAGCAGCTTAGTAGCGGGGGGCGACAATGAGCAGTTCTTC. Protein sequence: CASSLVAGGDNEQFF.

This clonotype has a count of ten or more. The chain links TRBV4-2 to TRBJ2-1, with D hard to call. The CDR3 totals 15 residues. The germline gives CDR1 LGHNA, CDR2 YNFKEQ. With 1 base removed from V and 5 bases from J, the gap between germline ends came to 12 bases. CDR3 protein: CASSQGAGADNEQFF. CDR3 DNA sequence: TGTGCCAGCAGCCAAGGAGCCGGAGCCGACAATGAGCAGTTCTTC.

This clonotype occurred a few times. The chain joins TRBV28 to TRBJ1-4; D is uncertain. This CDR3 contains 13 residues. Germline CDR1 and CDR2: MDHEN and SYDVKM. Trimming removed 2 bases from V and 6 bases from J, with 7 bases in between. The CDR3 nucleotides are TGTGCCAGCAGTTTAGCCAGGCATGAAAAACTGTTTTTT. Encoded protein: CASSLARHEKLFF.

As regards this clonotype: A junction end diverges from the germline sequence, so it may reflect a read error. The V gene is TRBV14, the J gene TRBJ1-4, with a tentative D call TRBD1 (5 bases). CDR1 SGHDN and CDR2 FVKESK come from the germline V gene. The CDR3 runs to 17 residues. CDR3 DNA sequence: TGTGCCAACAGCCCCGACGGGGGACGAGCAACTAATGAAAAACTGTTTTTT. Its protein product is CANSPDGGRATNEKLFF. Complete variable domain (other parts from reference TRBV14 and TRBJ1-4): EAGVTQFPSHSVIEKGQTVTLRCDPISGHDNLYWYRRVMGKEIKFLLHFVKESKQDESGMPNNRFLAERTGGTYSTLKVQPAELEDSGVYFCANSPDGGRATNEKLFFGSGTQLSVL.

CDR3 protein: CSARDLQGLAGSGYEQYF. CDR3 sequence (DNA): TGCAGTGCTAGAGACCTTCAAGGACTAGCGGGTTCGGGCTACGAGCAGTACTTC. The chain links TRBV20-1 to TRBJ2-7, with 11 bases lining up with TRBD2. This CDR3 spans 18 amino acids. Looked up from germline, CDR1 is DFQATT and CDR2 is SNEGSKA (reference sequence). V dropped 0 bases and J dropped 3; count of bases not matched to a gene: 13.

V is TRBV10-3 and J is TRBJ1-2; D remains unclear. This CDR3 is 12 amino acids long. Trimming left V 7 bases short and J 2 bases short, with 8 bases between. Germline V CDR1 and CDR2: ENHRY, SYGVKD. The CDR3 is CAITGRNYGYTF. DNA of the CDR3: TGTGCCATCACCGGGAGAAACTATGGCTACACCTTC.